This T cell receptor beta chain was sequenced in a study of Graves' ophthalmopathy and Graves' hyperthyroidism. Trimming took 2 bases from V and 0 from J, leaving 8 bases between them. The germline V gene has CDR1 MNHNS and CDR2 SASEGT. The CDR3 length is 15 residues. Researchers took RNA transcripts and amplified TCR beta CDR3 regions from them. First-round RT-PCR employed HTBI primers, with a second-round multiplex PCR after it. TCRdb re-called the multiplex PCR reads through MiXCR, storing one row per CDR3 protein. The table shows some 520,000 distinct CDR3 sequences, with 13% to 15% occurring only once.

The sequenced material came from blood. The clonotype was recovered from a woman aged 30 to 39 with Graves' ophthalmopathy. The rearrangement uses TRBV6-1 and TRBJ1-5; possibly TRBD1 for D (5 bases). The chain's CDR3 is CASSERGVSNQPQHF. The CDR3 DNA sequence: TGTGCCAGCAGTGAAAGGGGAGTTAGCAATCAGCCCCAGCATTTT.